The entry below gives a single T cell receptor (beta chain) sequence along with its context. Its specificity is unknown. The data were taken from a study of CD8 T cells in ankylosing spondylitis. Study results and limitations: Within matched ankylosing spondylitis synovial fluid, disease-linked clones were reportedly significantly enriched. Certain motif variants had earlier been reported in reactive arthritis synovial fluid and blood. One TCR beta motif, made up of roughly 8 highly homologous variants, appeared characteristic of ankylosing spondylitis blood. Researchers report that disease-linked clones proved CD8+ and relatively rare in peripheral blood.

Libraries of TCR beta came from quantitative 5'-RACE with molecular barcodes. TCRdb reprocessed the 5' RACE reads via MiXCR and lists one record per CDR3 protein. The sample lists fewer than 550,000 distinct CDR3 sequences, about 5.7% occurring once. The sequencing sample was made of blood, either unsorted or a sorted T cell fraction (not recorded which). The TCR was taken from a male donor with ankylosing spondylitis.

This CDR3 reads CASSHPKKGGSGNTIYF. As DNA, the CDR3 is TGCGCCAGCAGCCACCCAAAAAAGGGTGGATCTGGAAACACCATATATTTT. The chain is built from TRBV4-3 and TRBJ1-3; D uncertain. This CDR3 has 17 residues. Between the trimmed V and J ends, which lost 3 bases and 1 base, there was a span of 16 bases. The germline V gene has CDR1 LGHNA and CDR2 YSLEER.